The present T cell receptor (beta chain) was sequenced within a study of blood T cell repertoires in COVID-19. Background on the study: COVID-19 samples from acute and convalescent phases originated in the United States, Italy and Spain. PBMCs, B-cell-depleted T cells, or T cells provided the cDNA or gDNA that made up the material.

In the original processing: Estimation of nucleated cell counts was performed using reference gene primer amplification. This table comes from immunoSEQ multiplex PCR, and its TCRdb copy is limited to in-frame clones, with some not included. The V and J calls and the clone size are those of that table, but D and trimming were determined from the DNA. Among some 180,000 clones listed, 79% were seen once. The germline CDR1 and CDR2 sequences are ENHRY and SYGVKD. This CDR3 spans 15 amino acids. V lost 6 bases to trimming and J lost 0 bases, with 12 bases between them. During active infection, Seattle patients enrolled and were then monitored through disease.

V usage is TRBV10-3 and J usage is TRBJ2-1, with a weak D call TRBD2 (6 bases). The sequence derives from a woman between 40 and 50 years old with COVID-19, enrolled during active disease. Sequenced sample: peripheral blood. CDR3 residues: CAIRDSGGSYNEQFF. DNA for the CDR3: TGTGCCATCAGGGATAGCGGAGGCTCCTACAATGAGCAGTTCTTC.